Shown below are 12 T cell receptor beta chains from a single sample sequenced in a study of cytomegalovirus exposure and HLA in healthy donors. Both 60 Vbeta primers and 13 Jbeta primers went into the PCR. The table came from immunoSEQ multiplex PCR; TCRdb's copy has only in-frame clones and leaves some out. The sample holds some 13,000 clones; over 55% are singletons and the top ten take roughly a sixth. Input material: PBMCs. Receptor source: a woman aged 45-65 years in good health and CMV-seropositive.

V and J are TRBV28 and TRBJ1-2, with D perhaps matching TRBD1 (5 bases). Per the germline V gene, CDR1 is MDHEN and CDR2 is SYDVKM. V gave up 4 bases and J gave up 0 bases, with 6 bases separating them. The CDR3 runs 13 residues. The CDR3 here is CASSYRTNYGYTF. CDR3 in DNA: TGTGCCAGCAGTTACAGGACTAACTATGGCTACACCTTC.

The chain has TRBV4-1 and TRBJ1-1; D gene uncertain. The CDR3 runs 18 residues. The V gene's germline CDR1 is MGHRA and CDR2 YSYEKL. V was pared by 4 bases and J by 0 bases, with 21 bases between. As DNA, the CDR3 is TGCGCCAGCAGCCTCATGGGTCCGTTAACAGTCATGAACACTGAAGCTTTCTTT. Its translation: CASSLMGPLTVMNTEAFF.

V usage is TRBV9 and J usage is TRBJ2-1, with 7 bases that match TRBD1. This CDR3 contains 15 residues. Germline-derived CDR1 and CDR2 are SGDLS and YYNGEE. Trimming cost V 3 bases and J 2 bases; bases outside gene matches: 5. Here the CDR3 reads CASSARQGTYNEQFF. The CDR3 nucleotides are TGTGCCAGCAGCGCGCGACAGGGAACCTACAATGAGCAGTTCTTC.

The chain carries TRBV11-2 and TRBJ1-1; the D is unclear. This CDR3 spans 14 amino acids. Germline-derived CDR1 and CDR2 are SGHAT and FQNNGV. V lost 0 bases to trimming and J lost 4 bases, with 9 bases between them. Here the CDR3 reads CASSLDLPGTEAFF. For the CDR3, the DNA is TGTGCCAGCAGCTTAGATCTGCCGGGCACTGAAGCTTTCTTT.

There are a few counts of this clone. The rearrangement joins TRBV30 to TRBJ1-1; possible D gene TRBD1, 5 bases. Trimming stripped 0 bases from V and 1 base from J, with 9 bases between. In germline, CDR1 is GTSNPN, CDR2 SVGIG (reference sequence). The CDR3 consists of 14 residues. In DNA form, the CDR3 reads TGTGCCTGGAGTGTAGACAGCCGGAACACTGAAGCTTTCTTT. Its translation: CAWSVDSRNTEAFF.

The J gene is TRBJ2-2, the V gene TRBV29-1; D is unclear. V shed 5 bases and J shed 0 bases, with 4 bases lying between them. The CDR3 covers 12 residues. Germline V CDR1 and CDR2: SQVTM, ANQGSEA. CDR3 sequence reads: CSVRANTGELFF. In DNA, the CDR3 is TGCAGCGTTCGTGCGAACACCGGGGAGCTGTTTTTT.

This chain links TRBV4-3 with TRBJ2-5, with D maybe TRBD2 (6 bases). This CDR3 region has 15 residues. V was clipped by 2 bases and J by 7 bases, with 17 bases between them. Germline CDR1 reads LGHNA; CDR2 reads YSLEER. In DNA, the CDR3 is TGCGCCAGCAGCCAACGGCGGGGCCTCGGGAGGACCCAGTACTTC. This sequence encodes CASSQRRGLGRTQYF.

The chain couples TRBV25-1 to TRBJ1-5; no clear D. The CDR3 runs 13 residues. Trimming left V 7 bases short and J 4 bases short, with 11 bases between. CDR1 is MGHDK, CDR2 SYGVNS, per germline. The CDR3 DNA is TGTGCCAGCACCGCTGGCGGAAATCAGCCCCAGCATTTT. Translating it yields CASTAGGNQPQHF.

Only a few counts were recorded for this clone. V usage is TRBV10-3 and J usage is TRBJ2-7; a possible D gene is TRBD2 (6 bases). Trimming took off 0 bases at V and 2 bases at J, with 11 bases between the two ends. The length of the CDR3 is 15 residues. The germline V gene encodes CDR1 ENHRY and CDR2 SYGVKD. CDR3 nucleotides: TGTGCCATCAGTGAGTCGGGGACTTCCGCCTACGAGCAGTACTTC. Translation gives CAISESGTSAYEQYF.

V usage is TRBV11-2 and J usage is TRBJ2-1, with 8 bases aligning to TRBD2. The germline gives CDR1 SGHAT, CDR2 FQNNGV. Germline trimming cut 2 bases from V and 11 bases from J; bases unmatched to any gene: 8. The CDR3 is made up of 14 amino acids. CDR3 in amino acids: CASSLSGGRPQQFF. The CDR3 nucleotides are TGTGCCAGCAGCTTATCTGGCGGGAGGCCCCAGCAGTTCTTC.

The chain employs TRBV28 and TRBJ1-2; D unclear. CDR3 size: 13 residues. Germline V gives CDR1 MDHEN, CDR2 SYDVKM. Trimming shortened V by 3 bases and J by 0 bases, and 5 bases separated the two germline ends. Here the CDR3 reads CASSFSANYGYTF. The CDR3 DNA is TGTGCCAGCAGTTTTTCGGCTAACTATGGCTACACCTTC.

This clone came up once. This chain connects TRBV11-2 to TRBJ2-5; a weak D match, TRBD2 (7 bases). The V end lost 5 bases, the J end lost 7 bases, and 17 bases lay between the germline ends. CDR1 and CDR2 from the germline V gene are SGHAT and FQNNGV. The CDR3 extends over 14 amino acids. DNA of the CDR3: TGTGCCAGCAGCGCGATGGGGGGCGGGGGGACCCAGTACTTC. Translation gives CASSAMGGGGTQYF. The full variable domain, rest sourced from reference TRBV11-2 and TRBJ2-5, is EAGVAQSPRYKIIEKRQSVAFWCNPISGHATLYWYQQILGQGPKLLIQFQNNGVVDDSQLPKDRFSAERLKGVDSTLKIQPAKLEDSAVYLCASSAMGGGGTQYFGPGTRLLVL.